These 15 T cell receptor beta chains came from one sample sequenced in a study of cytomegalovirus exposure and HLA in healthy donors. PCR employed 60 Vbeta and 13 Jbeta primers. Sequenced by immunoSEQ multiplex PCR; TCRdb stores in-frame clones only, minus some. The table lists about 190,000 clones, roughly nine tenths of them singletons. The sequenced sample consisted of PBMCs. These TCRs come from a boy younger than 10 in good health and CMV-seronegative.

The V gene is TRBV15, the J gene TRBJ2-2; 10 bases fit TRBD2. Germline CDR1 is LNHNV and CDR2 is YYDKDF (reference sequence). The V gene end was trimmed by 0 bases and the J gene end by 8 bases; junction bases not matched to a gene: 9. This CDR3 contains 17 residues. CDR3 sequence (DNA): TGTGCCACCAGCAGAGATGCTAGCGGGAGAATTGGAGGGGAGCTGTTTTTT. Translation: CATSRDASGRIGGELFF.

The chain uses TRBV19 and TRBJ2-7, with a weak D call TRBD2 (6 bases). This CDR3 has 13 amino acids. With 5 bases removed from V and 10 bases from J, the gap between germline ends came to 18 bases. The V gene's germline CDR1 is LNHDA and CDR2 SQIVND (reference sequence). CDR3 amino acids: CASSLRDLRHQYF. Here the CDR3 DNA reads TGTGCCAGTAGTCTCCGGGACTTGAGACACCAGTACTTC.

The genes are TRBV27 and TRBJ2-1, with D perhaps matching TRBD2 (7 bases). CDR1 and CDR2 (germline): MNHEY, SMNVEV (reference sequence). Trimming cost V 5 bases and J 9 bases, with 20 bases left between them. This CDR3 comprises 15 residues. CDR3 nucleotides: TGTGCCAGCAGTCCCGAGGGGGGGAGTATCCTTGAGCAGTTCTTC. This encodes CASSPEGGSILEQFF.

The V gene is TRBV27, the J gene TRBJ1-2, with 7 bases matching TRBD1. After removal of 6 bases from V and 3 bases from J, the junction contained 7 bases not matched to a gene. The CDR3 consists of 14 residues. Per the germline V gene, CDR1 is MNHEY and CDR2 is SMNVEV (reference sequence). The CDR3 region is CASRRQGTDYGYTF. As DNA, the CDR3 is TGTGCCAGCAGGAGACAGGGAACCGACTATGGCTACACCTTC.

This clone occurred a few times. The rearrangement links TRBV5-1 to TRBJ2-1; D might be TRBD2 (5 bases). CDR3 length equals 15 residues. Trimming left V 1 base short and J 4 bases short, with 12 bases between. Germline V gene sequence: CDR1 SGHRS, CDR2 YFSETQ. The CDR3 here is CASSLSGSEYNEQFF. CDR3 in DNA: TGCGCCAGCAGCTTGTCGGGGTCGGAATACAATGAGCAGTTCTTC.

The CDR3 loop is CASSLEGRRRTEAFF. The CDR3 nucleotides are TGTGCCAGCAGTTTAGAGGGCCGGCGGAGGACTGAAGCTTTCTTT. The chain joins TRBV28 to TRBJ1-1; no firm D call. The CDR3 is made up of 15 amino acids. Germline-derived CDR1 and CDR2 are MDHEN and SYDVKM. V dropped 2 bases and J dropped 5 bases, with 15 bases sitting between them.

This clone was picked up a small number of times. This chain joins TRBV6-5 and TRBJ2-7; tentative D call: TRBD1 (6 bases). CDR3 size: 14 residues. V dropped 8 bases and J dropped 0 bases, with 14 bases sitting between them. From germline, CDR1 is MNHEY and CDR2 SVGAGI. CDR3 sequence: CASGPWDNSYEQYF. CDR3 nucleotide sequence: TGTGCCAGCGGGCCCTGGGACAACTCCTACGAGCAGTACTTC.

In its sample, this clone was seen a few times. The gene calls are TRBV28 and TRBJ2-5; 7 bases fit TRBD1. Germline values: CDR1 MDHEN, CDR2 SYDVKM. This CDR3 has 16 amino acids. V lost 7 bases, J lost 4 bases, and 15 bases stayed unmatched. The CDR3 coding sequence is TGTGCCAGCACCTCGACAGGGAGAGGACGTCGAGAGACCCAGTACTTC. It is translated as CASTSTGRGRRETQYF.

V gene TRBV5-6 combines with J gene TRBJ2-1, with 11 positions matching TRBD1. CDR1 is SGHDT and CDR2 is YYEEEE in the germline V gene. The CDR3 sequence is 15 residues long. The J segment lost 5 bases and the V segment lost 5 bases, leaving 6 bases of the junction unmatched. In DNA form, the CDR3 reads TGTGCCAGCAGTCGAACGGGACAGGGGGACAATGAGCAGTTCTTC. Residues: CASSRTGQGDNEQFF.

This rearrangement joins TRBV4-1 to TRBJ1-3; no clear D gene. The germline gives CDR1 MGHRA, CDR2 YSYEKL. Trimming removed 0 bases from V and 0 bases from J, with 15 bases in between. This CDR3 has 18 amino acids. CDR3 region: CASSQDPAGSYSGNTIYF. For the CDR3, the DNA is TGCGCCAGCAGCCAAGATCCGGCAGGTTCCTACTCTGGAAACACCATATATTTT.

This CDR3 is CASTLQGRKTQYF. In nucleotides, the CDR3 is TGTGCCAGCACCTTACAGGGCAGAAAGACCCAGTACTTC. The rearrangement uses TRBV28 and TRBJ2-5, with D possibly being TRBD1 (6 bases). Germline V gene lookup returns CDR1 MDHEN and CDR2 SYDVKM. V lost 7 bases and J 6 bases, leaving 15 bases between the germline ends. The CDR3 spans 13 residues.

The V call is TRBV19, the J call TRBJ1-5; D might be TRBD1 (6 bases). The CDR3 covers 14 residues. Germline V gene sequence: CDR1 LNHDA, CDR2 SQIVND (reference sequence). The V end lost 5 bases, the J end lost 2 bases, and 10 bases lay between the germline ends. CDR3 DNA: TGTGCCAGTAGTCCCCAGGGGCGCAATCAGCCCCAGCATTTT. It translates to CASSPQGRNQPQHF.

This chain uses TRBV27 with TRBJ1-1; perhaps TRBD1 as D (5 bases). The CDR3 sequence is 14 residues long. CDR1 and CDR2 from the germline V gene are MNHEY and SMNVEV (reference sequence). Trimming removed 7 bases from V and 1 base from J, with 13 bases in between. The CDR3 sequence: CASNWSQGNTEAFF. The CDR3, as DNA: TGTGCCAGCAATTGGAGCCAGGGGAACACTGAAGCTTTCTTT.

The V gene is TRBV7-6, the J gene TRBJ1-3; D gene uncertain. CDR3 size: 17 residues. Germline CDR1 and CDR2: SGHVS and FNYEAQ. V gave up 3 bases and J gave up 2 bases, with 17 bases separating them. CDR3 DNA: TGTGCCAGCAGCTTCAAGCCAACTGAGTCGGCTGGAAACACCATATATTTT. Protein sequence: CASSFKPTESAGNTIYF.

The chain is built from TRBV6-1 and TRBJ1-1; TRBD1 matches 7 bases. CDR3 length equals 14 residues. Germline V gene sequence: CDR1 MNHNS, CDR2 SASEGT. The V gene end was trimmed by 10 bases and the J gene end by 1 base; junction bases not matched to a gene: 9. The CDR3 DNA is TGTGCCACCAAGGCCGGGACAGCGAACACTGAAGCTTTCTTT. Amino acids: CATKAGTANTEAFF.